These 32 T cell receptor beta chains share one sample of origin, sequenced in a study of cytomegalovirus exposure and HLA in healthy donors. The study ran its PCR with 60 Vbeta and 13 Jbeta primers. TCRdb's copy holds only in-frame clones and misses some; the assay was immunoSEQ multiplex PCR. The sample has around 130,000 clones, just under 85% seen once. The sequenced material came from PBMCs. These receptors were taken from a boy younger than 10 in good health and CMV-seronegative.

Concerning this clone itself: This specimen includes other DNA sequences encoding the same CDR3. The V gene is TRBV7-2, the J gene TRBJ2-1, with 16 bases aligning to TRBD2. The CDR3 sequence is 17 residues long. V lost 3 bases and J lost 2; bases outside the gene matches: 1. Germline loops: CDR1 SGHTA, CDR2 FQGNSA. The CDR3 loop reads CASSLGLAGGPYNEQFF. CDR3 in DNA: TGTGCCAGCAGCTTGGGACTAGCGGGAGGGCCCTACAATGAGCAGTTCTTC.

The chain combines TRBV5-1 with TRBJ1-3; 9 nucleotides agree with TRBD1. The germline V gene encodes CDR1 SGHRS and CDR2 YFSETQ. J was trimmed by 4 bases and V by 0 bases; bases with no gene match: 5. The CDR3 is 16 amino acids. The CDR3 loop is CASSLGTGTGGNTIYF. For the CDR3, the DNA is TGCGCCAGCAGCTTGGGGACCGGGACAGGGGGAAACACCATATATTTT.

This clone was seen once. The V and J genes are TRBV5-5 and TRBJ1-2, with D perhaps TRBD1 (5 bases). Germline CDR1 reads SGHKS; CDR2 reads YYEKEE (reference sequence). Trimming left V 2 bases short and J 5 bases short, with 10 bases between. This CDR3 region has 13 residues. CDR3 sequence reads: CASSLAGRYGYTF. The CDR3 DNA reads TGTGCCAGCAGCTTAGCAGGGCGGTATGGCTACACCTTC.

This clone was picked up one time. The chain recombines TRBV6-1 with TRBJ2-1; the D gene is possibly TRBD1 (5 bases). Per germline, CDR1 MNHNS and CDR2 SASEGT. CDR3 size: 15 residues. V was trimmed by 6 bases and J by 0 bases, leaving 12 bases between them. The CDR3 loop is CASRYDSDSYNEQFF. The CDR3 nucleotides are TGTGCCAGCAGATATGACAGTGACTCCTACAATGAGCAGTTCTTC.

The gene calls are TRBV30 and TRBJ2-2; 8 bases fit TRBD1. J lost 3 bases, V lost 4 bases, and 7 bases had no gene match. The CDR3 length is 15 residues. Germline-derived CDR1 and CDR2 are GTSNPN and SVGIG (reference sequence). CDR3 region: CAWTGTGDYTGELFF. CDR3 DNA: TGTGCCTGGACCGGGACAGGAGATTACACCGGGGAGCTGTTTTTT.

A few counts support this clone. This chain uses TRBV6-6 with TRBJ1-1, with D possibly matching TRBD1 (6 bases). The germline V gene encodes CDR1 MNHNY and CDR2 SVGAGI (reference sequence). Trimming cost V 2 bases and J 3 bases, with 16 bases left between them. This CDR3 is built from 16 residues. The CDR3 reads CASSYPSARQDTEAFF. CDR3 bases: TGTGCCAGCAGTTACCCATCAGCGAGACAGGACACTGAAGCTTTCTTT.

The chain joins TRBV10-1 to TRBJ1-1, with D perhaps matching TRBD1 (6 bases). V gave up 3 bases and J gave up 4 bases, with 15 bases separating them. Germline V CDR1 and CDR2: WNHNN, SYGVQD (reference sequence). CDR3 length equals 15 residues. CDR3 bases: TGCGCCAGCAGTGATGGGCAGGGGATAGCCACTGAAGCTTTCTTT. Protein sequence: CASSDGQGIATEAFF.

V gene TRBV19 combines with J gene TRBJ2-1; 7 nucleotides match TRBD1. There are 15 residues in the CDR3. J gave up 4 bases and V 8 bases, and 11 bases lay outside the gene matches. The germline gives CDR1 LNHDA, CDR2 SQIVND (reference sequence). The CDR3 reads CASSLPGQTYNEQFF. The CDR3 DNA follows: TGTGCCAGTTCCCTTCCGGGACAGACTTACAATGAGCAGTTCTTC.

The chain is built from TRBV6-4 and TRBJ2-1; D perhaps matches TRBD1 (5 bases). Germline assignment: CDR1 MRHNA and CDR2 SNTAGT. There are 13 residues in the CDR3. V lost 3 bases, J lost 6 bases, and 9 bases lay in between. The CDR3 protein is CASSDGHTNEQFF. The CDR3 DNA sequence: TGTGCCAGCAGTGATGGACATACCAATGAGCAGTTCTTC.

The chain has TRBV5-6 and TRBJ2-1, with 13 bases that match TRBD2. CDR3 length: 15 amino acids. V trimming: 4 bases; J trimming: 9 bases; junction bases outside the gene matches: 7. CDR1 SGHDT and CDR2 YYEEEE come from the germline V gene. CDR3 bases: TGTGCCAGCAGCCCGACTAGCGGGGGGTTTACTGAGCAGTTCTTC. Residues: CASSPTSGGFTEQFF.

This chain links TRBV29-1 with TRBJ2-1, with TRBD2 matching 11 bases. The CDR3 loop spans 16 amino acids. The germline CDR1 and CDR2 sequences are SQVTM and ANQGSEA. Losses at the gene ends were 0 bases for V and 7 bases for J; bases not matched to a gene: 8. Here the CDR3 DNA reads TGCAGCGTTGAAGATCAACTAGCGGGGGTCAGGAATGAGCAGTTCTTC. This encodes CSVEDQLAGVRNEQFF.

The V and J genes are TRBV13 and TRBJ2-1, with 7 bases fitting TRBD1. CDR1 is PRHDT and CDR2 is FYEKMQ in the germline V gene (reference sequence). The CDR3 is made up of 12 amino acids. The V gene end was trimmed by 6 bases and the J gene end by 7 bases; junction bases not matched to a gene: 3. CDR3 protein: CASSTGENEQFF. Written as DNA, the CDR3 is TGTGCCAGCAGTACAGGGGAAAATGAGCAGTTCTTC.

The J gene is TRBJ1-5, the V gene TRBV2; TRBD1 might be the D (6 bases). The germline V gene encodes CDR1 SNHLY and CDR2 FYNNEI. This CDR3 region has 15 residues. V was clipped by 7 bases and J by 4 bases, with 17 bases between them. This chain's CDR3 is CASIQLGGPNQPQHF. CDR3 bases: TGTGCCAGCATCCAACTGGGGGGGCCGAATCAGCCCCAGCATTTT.

The chain has TRBV6-1 and TRBJ2-2; D not certain. This CDR3 has 12 amino acids. V lost 6 bases and J lost 4, with 6 bases in between. The germline V gene encodes CDR1 MNHNS and CDR2 SASEGT. CDR3 nucleotide sequence: TGTGCCAGCAGGTACACCACCGGGGAGCTGTTTTTT. Encoded protein: CASRYTTGELFF.

As regards this clone: The junction does not match germline at one end; this may be a read error. The chain couples TRBV13 to TRBJ1-5, with TRBD1 as a possible D gene (6 bases). The CDR3 is 16 residues long. The germline V gene has CDR1 PRHDT and CDR2 FYEKMQ (reference sequence). The CDR3: CASSLGGQGQNQPQHF. The CDR3 DNA sequence: TGTGCCAGCAGCCTAGGCGGGCAGGGACAAAATCAGCCCCAGCATTTT.

The chain is built from TRBV6-1 and TRBJ2-3; 12 bases agree with TRBD2. CDR3 length: 15 amino acids. V trimming: 4 bases; J trimming: 2 bases; junction bases outside the gene matches: 1. Per germline, CDR1 MNHNS and CDR2 SASEGT. CDR3 nucleotides: TGTGCCAGCAGTGGACTAGCGGGAGACACAGATACGCAGTATTTT. Translation gives CASSGLAGDTDTQYF.

This clone has a single count. The chain combines TRBV10-3 with TRBJ1-1; D gene unclear. CDR1 is ENHRY and CDR2 is SYGVKD in the germline V gene. V lost 0 bases to trimming and J lost 6 bases, with 11 bases between them. This CDR3 spans 14 amino acids. The CDR3 reads CAISESLDFSEAFF. Here the CDR3 DNA reads TGTGCCATCAGTGAGTCGCTGGACTTCTCTGAAGCTTTCTTT.

This sequence joins TRBV28 and TRBJ2-7; 8 bases agree with TRBD1. The CDR3 has 15 amino acids. The germline gives CDR1 MDHEN, CDR2 SYDVKM. The V gene end was trimmed by 3 bases and the J gene end by 4 bases; junction bases not matched to a gene: 8. This chain's CDR3 is CASSFPGQEGYEQYV. In DNA, the CDR3 is TGTGCCAGCAGTTTCCCGGGACAGGAGGGGTACGAGCAGTACGTC.

The chain couples TRBV5-5 to TRBJ2-1; D may be TRBD1 (5 bases). The V end was cut by 5 bases, the J end by 3 bases, with 9 bases between. Per the germline V gene, CDR1 is SGHKS and CDR2 is YYEKEE (reference sequence). This CDR3 is built from 13 residues. The chain's CDR3 is CASRDIYYNEQFF. The CDR3 DNA sequence: TGTGCCAGCAGGGACATTTACTACAATGAGCAGTTCTTC.

The V call is TRBV19, the J call TRBJ2-1; TRBD2 is a possible D gene (7 bases). The CDR3 is made up of 16 amino acids. The V end was cut by 0 bases, the J end by 2 bases, with 11 bases between. CDR1 is LNHDA, CDR2 SQIVND, per germline (reference sequence). The CDR3 loop is CASSIEGAGAYNEQFF. CDR3 nucleotide sequence: TGTGCCAGTAGTATAGAGGGGGCGGGGGCCTACAATGAGCAGTTCTTC.

This clone was seen once. The rearrangement joins TRBV4-2 to TRBJ2-3, with 9 bases fitting TRBD2. After removal of 1 base from V and 3 bases from J, the junction contained 5 bases not matched to a gene. Germline CDR1 reads LGHNA; CDR2 reads YNFKEQ. The CDR3 covers 16 residues. The CDR3 DNA sequence: TGTGCCAGCAGCCAAGGCGGGGGGGCCGTTACAGATACGCAGTATTTT. Translated: CASSQGGGAVTDTQYF.

V is TRBV25-1 and J is TRBJ2-7; the D gene is possibly TRBD2 (5 bases). CDR3 size: 15 residues. CDR1 is MGHDK and CDR2 is SYGVNS in the germline V gene. Trimming cost V 4 bases and J 0 bases, with 13 bases left between them. The CDR3 region has the DNA TGTGCCAGCAGTGGGGAGCGGCCCCGCTCCTACGAGCAGTACTTC. Amino acid sequence: CASSGERPRSYEQYF.

The chain is built from TRBV7-2 and TRBJ1-5; D gene uncertain. Trimming took off 4 bases at V and 5 bases at J, with 9 bases between the two ends. This CDR3 is built from 13 residues. Germline V gene sequence: CDR1 SGHTA, CDR2 FQGNSA. CDR3: CASSYTVYQPQHF. CDR3 nucleotide sequence: TGTGCCAGCAGCTACACAGTCTATCAGCCCCAGCATTTT. The full variable domain, completed using reference TRBV7-2 and TRBJ1-5, is GAGVSQSPSNKVTEKGKDVELRCDPISGHTALYWYRQSLGQGLEFLIYFQGNSAPDKSGLPSDRFSAERTGGSVSTLTIQRTQQEDSAVYLCASSYTVYQPQHFGDGTRLSIL.

This chain uses TRBV11-2 with TRBJ1-5; D is unclear. V was pared by 5 bases and J by 3 bases, with 8 bases between. There are 13 residues in the CDR3. Germline values: CDR1 SGHAT, CDR2 FQNNGV. The CDR3 loop reads CASSLNFNQPQHF. In nucleotides, the CDR3 is TGTGCCAGCAGCCTAAATTTCAATCAGCCCCAGCATTTT.

The J gene is TRBJ1-2, the V gene TRBV9, with a possible D match to TRBD1 (6 bases). Looked up from germline, CDR1 is SGDLS and CDR2 is YYNGEE. The CDR3 totals 11 residues. Trimming shortened V by 4 bases and J by 5 bases, and 6 bases separated the two germline ends. The CDR3 region has the DNA TGTGCCAGCAGCACAGGGTATGGCTACACCTTC. The encoded protein is CASSTGYGYTF.

The gene calls are TRBV19 and TRBJ1-5, with TRBD1 identical over 7 bases. This CDR3 has 14 amino acids. The V gene's germline CDR1 is LNHDA and CDR2 SQIVND (reference sequence). With V trimmed by 3 bases and J by 6 bases, 5 bases remained unmatched. For the CDR3, the DNA is TGTGCCAGTAGTATGAACAGGGGCGGTCAGCCCCAGCATTTT. It yields the protein CASSMNRGGQPQHF. Together with reference TRBV19 and TRBJ1-5, the CDR3 gives the full variable domain: DGGITQSPKYLFRKEGQNVTLSCEQNLNHDAMYWYRQDPGQGLRLIYYSQIVNDFQKGDIAEGYSVSREKKESFPLTVTSAQKNPTAFYLCASSMNRGGQPQHFGDGTRLSIL.

The V call is TRBV19, the J call TRBJ1-2; 8 bases map to TRBD1. This CDR3 contains 14 residues. Germline trimming cut 4 bases from V and 6 bases from J; bases unmatched to any gene: 7. Germline V gene lookup returns CDR1 LNHDA and CDR2 SQIVND (reference sequence). The CDR3 coding sequence is TGTGCCAGTAGTACACAGGGGGGTGCGCATGGCTACACCTTC. Translating it yields CASSTQGGAHGYTF.

The chain employs TRBV4-1 and TRBJ1-5, with TRBD1 matching over 7 bases. The germline CDR1 and CDR2 sequences are MGHRA and YSYEKL. Losses at the gene ends were 4 bases for V and 4 bases for J; bases not matched to a gene: 28. The CDR3 spans 22 residues. The chain's CDR3 is CASSLWTSRGAIGTVGNQPQHF. The CDR3 coding sequence is TGCGCCAGCAGCCTCTGGACTTCGCGTGGGGCTATAGGGACAGTGGGTAATCAGCCCCAGCATTTT.

This chain uses TRBV2 with TRBJ1-5; D call uncertain. Germline CDR1 and CDR2: SNHLY and FYNNEI. The CDR3 has 13 amino acids. The V gene lost 4 bases and the J gene lost 5 bases, with 9 bases spanning the gap. CDR3 loop: CASSGGFYQPQHF. Here the CDR3 DNA reads TGTGCCAGCAGTGGAGGTTTTTATCAGCCCCAGCATTTT.

Written as DNA, the CDR3 is TGTGCCTGGAGTAGGGGAAACACCGGGGAGCTGTTTTTT. It codes for CAWSRGNTGELFF. The chain has TRBV30 and TRBJ2-2; D is possibly TRBD1 (5 bases). This CDR3 is built from 13 residues. The germline V and J ends were trimmed by 2 bases and 2 bases, with 6 bases remaining between them. Looked up from germline, CDR1 is GTSNPN and CDR2 is SVGIG (reference sequence).

DNA of the CDR3: TGTGCCAGCAGCTTATACGCAGGGGGTGAGGGGGGCTACACCTTC. As protein: CASSLYAGGEGGYTF. The chain has TRBV7-6 and TRBJ1-2; 7 bases match TRBD1. Trimming cost V 2 bases and J 8 bases; bases outside gene matches: 11. Germline CDR1 and CDR2: SGHVS and FNYEAQ. CDR3 length: 15 residues.

This chain connects TRBV4-1 to TRBJ2-1, with D maybe TRBD1 (5 bases). Germline V gives CDR1 MGHRA, CDR2 YSYEKL. V was pared by 2 bases and J by 4 bases, with 21 bases between. This CDR3 is 18 amino acids long. The CDR3 nucleotides are TGCGCCAGCAGCCAACGTGGGCAGGGATCAGGGCGATACAATGAGCAGTTCTTC. Its translation: CASSQRGQGSGRYNEQFF.